This T cell receptor (beta chain) was observed in a study of Tregs in tolerant kidney transplant recipients. Notes on the study in general: Expanding Tregs on activated donor B cells appeared to best identify donor-specific TCRbeta clones. No direct test of biological reproducibility was done here.

Here immunoSEQ multiplex PCR was the method, and the copy in TCRdb shows in-frame clones only, minus some. Seen here are just over 15,000 clones, approximately 92% observed once, and the top ten hold about an eighth. On this clone: Its antigen is still unknown.

Trimming at V came to 3 bases and at J to 10 bases, leaving 10 bases not matched to a gene. CDR3 length equals 15 residues. Germline-derived CDR1 and CDR2 are SNHLY and FYNNEI. This receptor was identified in a human donor in good health. The rearrangement uses TRBV2 and TRBJ2-1; 9 bases are shared with TRBD2. Sequencing was carried out using CD8+ T cells from blood. The CDR3 here is CASSDHAGGRGEQFF. CDR3 DNA sequence: TGTGCCAGCAGTGATCACGCGGGAGGGCGAGGGGAGCAGTTCTTC.